Following are 9 T cell receptor beta chains from one sample sequenced in a study of T cell changes during pregnancy in multiple sclerosis. The method was immunoSEQ multiplex PCR; TCRdb's version includes in-frame clones alone and lacks a portion of them. Among approximately 100,000 clones, roughly 92% were seen once, and the ten largest hold 0.75% to 0.95%. The specimen comprised peripheral blood, sampled after pregnancy. The receptors here all came from a female donor with multiple sclerosis, enrolled in a pregnancy study.

The chain carries TRBV28 and TRBJ2-7; 9 nucleotides align to TRBD1. The CDR3 extends over 15 amino acids. The ends lost 3 bases at V and 4 bases at J; junction bases unmatched: 7. Germline V lookup: CDR1 MDHEN, CDR2 SYDVKM. CDR3 in amino acids: CASSFWGQGSYEQYF. DNA of the CDR3: TGTGCCAGCAGTTTCTGGGGACAGGGATCTTACGAGCAGTACTTC.

This clone came up once. CDR3 coding DNA: TGCGCCAGCAGGCCGCAGGGGCACCCCTCCTACGAGCAGTACTTC. The encoded protein is CASRPQGHPSYEQYF. The V gene is TRBV5-1, the J gene TRBJ2-7; a possible D gene is TRBD1 (6 bases). This CDR3 has 15 amino acids. The V gene lost 5 bases and the J gene lost 0 bases, with 15 bases spanning the gap. Germline V gene sequence: CDR1 SGHRS, CDR2 YFSETQ.

This clone turned up a few times. The V call is TRBV7-9, the J call TRBJ1-5; 8 bases fit TRBD1. The CDR3 covers 15 residues. Germline V gene sequence: CDR1 SEHNR, CDR2 FQNEAQ (reference sequence). Trimming took 5 bases from V and 4 from J; bases not matched to a gene: 7. The CDR3 is CASSPGQDINQPQHF. For the CDR3, the DNA is TGTGCCAGCAGCCCGGGACAGGACATAAATCAGCCCCAGCATTTT.

The chain couples TRBV28 to TRBJ2-4, with TRBD1 matching over 10 bases. The germline gives CDR1 MDHEN, CDR2 SYDVKM. The CDR3 loop spans 15 amino acids. V shed 4 bases and J 8 bases; nucleotides not matched to a gene: 8. DNA for the CDR3: TGTGCCAGCAGTTCCCCGACAGGGGGCTGGGACATTCAGTACTTC. Translating gives CASSSPTGGWDIQYF.

The chain recombines TRBV27 with TRBJ1-6; 8 nucleotides agree with TRBD1. Trimming cost V 6 bases and J 7 bases; bases outside gene matches: 8. CDR1 MNHEY and CDR2 SMNVEV come from the germline V gene (reference sequence). The CDR3 spans 15 residues. The CDR3 protein is CASSPRDRPNSPLHF. For the CDR3, the DNA is TGTGCCAGCAGCCCCAGGGACAGGCCAAATTCACCCCTCCACTTT.

V usage is TRBV7-6 and J usage is TRBJ1-1; no clear D gene. The CDR3 extends over 11 amino acids. The ends were cut back, 6 bases at V and 3 bases at J, with 5 bases in the middle. Germline values: CDR1 SGHVS, CDR2 FNYEAQ. The CDR3, as DNA: TGTGCCAGCAGGTCGGACACTGAAGCTTTCTTT. Translation: CASRSDTEAFF.

This clone came up once. The V call is TRBV5-4, the J call TRBJ2-1, with 8 bases identical to TRBD2. CDR1 SGHNT and CDR2 YYREEE come from the germline V gene (reference sequence). The trim removed 6 bases at V and 8 bases at J, leaving 7 bases unmatched. The CDR3 contains 13 residues. This CDR3 reads CASNAGTSDEQFF. The CDR3, as DNA: TGTGCCAGCAACGCCGGGACTAGTGATGAGCAGTTCTTC.

The chain recombines TRBV19 with TRBJ2-3, with 9 bases aligning to TRBD1. Germline V gene lookup returns CDR1 LNHDA and CDR2 SQIVND (reference sequence). J lost 6 bases, V lost 3 bases, and 7 bases had no gene match. CDR3 size: 15 residues. The CDR3 is CASSIFGDRADTQYF. The CDR3 DNA reads TGTGCCAGTAGTATCTTCGGGGACAGGGCCGATACGCAGTATTTT.

This clone was picked up one time. The chain is built from TRBV15 and TRBJ2-3; D ambiguous. This CDR3 comprises 15 residues. Germline CDR1 and CDR2: LNHNV and YYDKDF (reference sequence). V was cut by 0 bases and J by 0 bases, with 7 bases left in between. CDR3 nucleotide sequence: TGTGCCACCAGCAGAGAACAGAAAAGCACAGATACGCAGTATTTT. It translates to CATSREQKSTDTQYF.